The entry below describes one TCR beta chain. The data were obtained in a study of cytomegalovirus exposure and HLA in healthy donors. The length of the CDR3 is 14 residues. Germline V gives CDR1 SQVTM, CDR2 ANQGSEA. V was trimmed by 6 bases and J by 4 bases, leaving 18 bases between them. Primers included in the PCR were 60 Vbeta and 13 Jbeta primers. The data were produced by immunoSEQ multiplex PCR, yet TCRdb's version contains in-frame clones alone and is incomplete. Among 55,000 to 65,000 clones listed, about 77% were seen once. The sample consisted of PBMCs. J is TRBJ1-2 and V is TRBV29-1; perhaps TRBD1 as D (6 bases). This receptor was identified in a man aged 25-40 years in good health and CMV-seropositive. The chain's CDR3 is CSVAPGGRGYGYTF. DNA for the CDR3: TGCAGCGTGGCCCCGGGGGGGCGAGGCTATGGCTACACCTTC.